These 28 T cell receptor beta chains were all obtained from the same sample, sequenced in a study of OX40 agonist ivuxolimab in advanced cancers. This table comes from immunoSEQ multiplex PCR, and its TCRdb copy is limited to in-frame clones, with some not included. This sample carries more than 65,000 clones, about 90% of them seen once, and the ten largest clones take approximately 8%. Sequencing used CD4+ or CD8+ T cells sorted from blood, obtained in a trial of the OX40 agonist ivuxolimab. The receptors stem from an adult with an advanced solid tumor such as melanoma, head and neck, liver or kidney cancer.

J is TRBJ2-7 and V is TRBV9; D might be TRBD2 (6 bases). This CDR3 region has 14 residues. Germline CDR1 SGDLS, CDR2 YYNGEE. Trimming took 4 bases from V and 0 from J, leaving 11 bases between them. CDR3 sequence (DNA): TGTGCCAGCAGCCCCGCCGGGAGCTCCTACGAGCAGTACTTC. Residues: CASSPAGSSYEQYF.

J is TRBJ1-2 and V is TRBV4-2; 7 bases map to TRBD1. CDR1 and CDR2 from the germline V gene are LGHNA and YNFKEQ. The V gene end was trimmed by 0 bases and the J gene end by 4 bases; junction bases not matched to a gene: 5. The CDR3 extends over 15 amino acids. The CDR3 DNA reads as TGTGCCAGCAGCCAAGAGTTGACAGGGACCTATGGCTACACCTTC. Translated, it gives CASSQELTGTYGYTF.

The gene calls are TRBV5-6 and TRBJ2-7; a possible D gene is TRBD2 (5 bases). CDR1 is SGHDT, CDR2 YYEEEE, per germline. There are 12 residues in the CDR3. The germline V and J ends were trimmed by 4 bases and 2 bases, with 7 bases remaining between them. The CDR3 DNA follows: TGTGCCAGCAGCCCGGGAACCTACGAGCAGTACTTC. Protein sequence: CASSPGTYEQYF.

The chain links TRBV2 to TRBJ2-7; unclear D gene. Germline V gene lookup returns CDR1 SNHLY and CDR2 FYNNEI. This CDR3 comprises 14 residues. V shed 9 bases and J shed 4 bases, with 19 bases lying between them. This CDR3 reads CASSPSYSSYEQYF. Written as DNA, the CDR3 is TGTGCCAGTAGCCCCAGCTACTCCTCTTACGAGCAGTACTTC.

V is TRBV6-5 and J is TRBJ2-7; 7 bases match TRBD2. Unmatched junction bases numbered 5, after V lost 0 bases and J lost 0 bases. Germline CDR1 and CDR2: MNHEY and SVGAGI. The CDR3 loop spans 16 amino acids. CDR3 bases: TGTGCCAGCAGTTACTCGAGCGGGGAGACCTCCTACGAGCAGTACTTC. Amino acid sequence: CASSYSSGETSYEQYF.

J is TRBJ2-1 and V is TRBV28; possibly TRBD2 for D (5 bases). This CDR3 has 12 residues. V was clipped by 10 bases and J by 4 bases, with 11 bases between them. CDR1 and CDR2 (germline): MDHEN, SYDVKM. As DNA, the CDR3 is TGTGCCACCGGGCGGGCTTACAATGAGCAGTTCTTC. Translation gives CATGRAYNEQFF.

The chain employs TRBV27 and TRBJ1-5; 7 bases align to TRBD1. CDR3 length: 13 amino acids. Germline loops: CDR1 MNHEY, CDR2 SMNVEV (reference sequence). Unmatched junction bases numbered 3, after V lost 3 bases and J lost 7 bases. CDR3 amino acids: CASSLGTEQPQHF. The CDR3 DNA reads TGTGCCAGCAGTTTGGGGACAGAACAGCCCCAGCATTTT.

This sequence joins TRBV25-1 and TRBJ2-2; TRBD2 is a possible D gene (7 bases). The CDR3 has 16 residues. V lost 4 bases and J lost 5, with 17 bases in between. Germline V gives CDR1 MGHDK, CDR2 SYGVNS. CDR3 coding DNA: TGTGCCAGCAGTGGAGGGGGGGTCACGGGGACCGGGGAGCTGTTTTTT. It translates to CASSGGGVTGTGELFF.

This clone was seen a single time. This chain links TRBV5-5 with TRBJ1-1; the D gene is possibly TRBD1 (5 bases). V was pared by 0 bases and J by 4 bases, with 13 bases between. Germline loops: CDR1 SGHKS, CDR2 YYEKEE (reference sequence). The CDR3 has 15 residues. The DNA of the CDR3 is TGTGCCAGCAGCTTGGCCGACAGATTGCTCACTGAAGCTTTCTTT. This sequence encodes CASSLADRLLTEAFF.

The genes are TRBV5-6 and TRBJ2-5; 7 nucleotides match TRBD1. The CDR3 contains 14 residues. The germline V gene has CDR1 SGHDT and CDR2 YYEEEE. V trimming: 4 bases; J trimming: 5 bases; junction bases outside the gene matches: 8. The CDR3 reads CASSRDRAGETQYF. The CDR3 nucleotides are TGTGCCAGCAGCCGTGACAGGGCAGGGGAGACCCAGTACTTC. The variable domain in full, completed from reference TRBV5-6 and TRBJ2-5, reads DAGVTQSPTHLIKTRGQQVTLRCSPKSGHDTVSWYQQALGQGPQFIFQYYEEEERQRGNFPDRFSGHQFPNYSSELNVNALLLGDSALYLCASSRDRAGETQYFGPGTRLLVL.

This chain links TRBV7-2 with TRBJ1-2; 7 positions match TRBD1. The CDR3 covers 15 residues. Trimming removed 5 bases from V and 2 bases from J; junction bases left unmatched: 8. CDR1 and CDR2 from the germline V gene are SGHTA and FQGNSA. The CDR3 spells CASSPHRGLNYGYTF. Written as DNA, the CDR3 is TGTGCCAGCAGCCCCCACAGGGGTCTAAACTATGGCTACACCTTC. The entire variable domain, with the rest obtained from reference TRBV7-2 and TRBJ1-2, is as follows: GAGVSQSPSNKVTEKGKDVELRCDPISGHTALYWYRQSLGQGLEFLIYFQGNSAPDKSGLPSDRFSAERTGGSVSTLTIQRTQQEDSAVYLCASSPHRGLNYGYTFGSGTRLTVV.

V gene TRBV5-5 combines with J gene TRBJ2-7; maybe TRBD1 (6 bases). In germline, CDR1 is SGHKS, CDR2 YYEKEE (reference sequence). CDR3 length: 15 residues. With 3 bases removed from V and 2 bases from J, the gap between germline ends came to 15 bases. The CDR3 reads CASSYYTDSTYEQYF. The DNA of the CDR3 is TGTGCCAGCAGCTACTACACGGACAGTACCTACGAGCAGTACTTC.

On this clone: Other nucleotide sequences from this sample produce the same CDR3. CDR3: CASSYGTGGGYTF. For the CDR3, the DNA is TGTGCCAGCAGCTACGGGACAGGGGGTGGCTACACCTTC. The V call is TRBV5-6, the J call TRBJ1-2, with 11 bases lining up with TRBD1. Germline V CDR1 and CDR2: SGHDT, YYEEEE. The CDR3 contains 13 residues. V shed 3 bases and J 7 bases; nucleotides not matched to a gene: 2.

The V and J genes are TRBV4-3 and TRBJ1-3; TRBD1 might be the D (5 bases). Germline V gene lookup returns CDR1 LGHNA and CDR2 YSLEER. CDR3 length: 15 residues. V dropped 7 bases and J dropped 0 bases, with 13 bases sitting between them. The CDR3 bases are TGCGCCAGCACCCCGGGACGGACCTCTGGAAACACCATATATTTT. Amino acids: CASTPGRTSGNTIYF.

The CDR3 coding sequence is TGTGCCAGTAGTATAGAAAAACAGGGGGCCTACGGCTACACCTTC. It encodes CASSIEKQGAYGYTF. This chain connects TRBV19 to TRBJ1-2, with 9 nucleotides matching TRBD1. Germline V gene data show CDR1 as LNHDA and CDR2 as SQIVND (reference sequence). The CDR3 spans 15 residues. V shed 0 bases, J shed 8 bases, and the junction held 7 bases outside the gene matches.

The chain couples TRBV7-9 to TRBJ2-1, with TRBD1 identical over 9 bases. The trim removed 3 bases at V and 15 bases at J, leaving 3 bases unmatched. The CDR3 covers 11 residues. Per germline, CDR1 SEHNR and CDR2 FQNEAQ (reference sequence). The CDR3 DNA reads as TGTGCCAGCAGCTTGGACAGGGGAGGGTTCTTC. It specifies CASSLDRGGFF.

This clone has just one count. The rearrangement links TRBV5-1 to TRBJ1-2; D uncertain. V lost 0 bases to trimming and J lost 5 bases, with 11 bases between them. The CDR3 extends over 14 amino acids. Germline lookup yields CDR1 SGHRS and CDR2 YFSETQ. The CDR3 DNA sequence: TGCGCCAGCAGCTTGGACAGCGACCTATATGGCTACACCTTC. This codes for CASSLDSDLYGYTF.

The chain joins TRBV5-4 to TRBJ2-3; 11 bases are a match to TRBD2. This CDR3 contains 14 residues. Trimming cost V 2 bases and J 4 bases; bases outside gene matches: 0. Germline loops: CDR1 SGHNT, CDR2 YYREEE (reference sequence). DNA for the CDR3: TGTGCCAGCAGCTTTAGCGGGGGGGCAGATACGCAGTATTTT. It translates to CASSFSGGADTQYF.

The chain employs TRBV27 and TRBJ2-1; D uncertain. Between the trimmed V and J ends, which lost 6 bases and 3 bases, there was a span of 12 bases. Germline values: CDR1 MNHEY, CDR2 SMNVEV (reference sequence). CDR3 length: 14 amino acids. CDR3 protein: CASSRLGSYNEQFF. CDR3 coding DNA: TGTGCCAGCAGCAGGCTGGGCAGCTACAATGAGCAGTTCTTC.

V gene TRBV14 combines with J gene TRBJ1-2; D is uncertain. Germline V gene data show CDR1 as SGHDN and CDR2 as FVKESK. This CDR3 has 14 residues. The V end lost 1 base, the J end lost 6 bases, and 12 bases lay between the germline ends. CDR3 in DNA: TGTGCCAGCAGCCAAGTACGGGAGTGGGATGGCTACACCTTC. Protein product: CASSQVREWDGYTF.

The CDR3 is CASSRGTSGTDTQYF. The DNA of the CDR3 is TGTGCCAGCAGCCGAGGGACTAGCGGCACAGATACGCAGTATTTT. This chain uses TRBV7-6 with TRBJ2-3, with TRBD2 matching over 10 bases. CDR3 length: 15 residues. V gave up 5 bases and J gave up 1 base; unmatched junction bases: 3. The germline CDR1 and CDR2 sequences are SGHVS and FNYEAQ.

The V gene is TRBV7-8, the J gene TRBJ2-5; 9 bases are shared with TRBD1. The junction had 4 bases not matched to a gene; V was cut back by 3 bases and J by 2 bases. This CDR3 comprises 15 residues. CDR1 and CDR2 (germline): SGHVS, FQNEAQ. The CDR3 protein is CASSFGTGLQETQYF. DNA for the CDR3: TGTGCCAGCAGCTTCGGGACAGGGCTACAAGAGACCCAGTACTTC.

The V and J genes are TRBV6-1 and TRBJ2-7; weak D call: TRBD1 (6 bases). Per the germline V gene, CDR1 is MNHNS and CDR2 is SASEGT. This CDR3 region has 15 residues. V lost 3 bases to trimming and J lost 6 bases, with 18 bases between them. The CDR3 bases are TGTGCCAGCAGTGATGTAATAGGCCTAGGGGGCGAGCAGTACTTC. Encoded protein: CASSDVIGLGGEQYF.

This rearrangement joins TRBV19 to TRBJ2-1; 9 bases are a match to TRBD1. The ends lost 7 bases at V and 2 bases at J; junction bases unmatched: 6. Germline values: CDR1 LNHDA, CDR2 SQIVND (reference sequence). The CDR3 runs to 15 residues. CDR3 loop: CASNPRDRAYNEQFF. The CDR3 DNA reads TGTGCCAGTAACCCCCGGGACAGGGCCTACAATGAGCAGTTCTTC. Full variable domain (outside the CDR3, taken from reference TRBV19 and TRBJ2-1): DGGITQSPKYLFRKEGQNVTLSCEQNLNHDAMYWYRQDPGQGLRLIYYSQIVNDFQKGDIAEGYSVSREKKESFPLTVTSAQKNPTAFYLCASNPRDRAYNEQFFGPGTRLTVL.

V gene TRBV27 combines with J gene TRBJ2-3; 7 nucleotides match TRBD1. Germline V lookup: CDR1 MNHEY, CDR2 SMNVEV (reference sequence). V gave up 5 bases and J gave up 4 bases; unmatched junction bases: 6. This CDR3 region has 14 residues. CDR3 residues: CASSVTGWADTQYF. CDR3 sequence (DNA): TGTGCCAGCAGTGTGACAGGGTGGGCAGATACGCAGTATTTT.

This chain links TRBV5-6 with TRBJ2-7; 10 positions agree with TRBD1. Germline CDR1 and CDR2: SGHDT and YYEEEE. Losses at the gene ends were 0 bases for V and 2 bases for J; bases not matched to a gene: 2. This CDR3 is 15 amino acids long. The DNA for the CDR3 is TGTGCCAGCAGCTTGGGAGACAGGGGGCCCTACGAGCAGTACTTC. Protein sequence: CASSLGDRGPYEQYF.

The chain has TRBV11-2 and TRBJ2-3; D call uncertain. Germline-derived CDR1 and CDR2 are SGHAT and FQNNGV. V lost 1 base, J lost 1 base, and 12 bases lay in between. The CDR3 contains 16 residues. The chain's CDR3 is CASSLGTAERTDTQYF. The CDR3 bases are TGTGCCAGCAGCTTAGGAACCGCCGAACGCACAGATACGCAGTATTTT.

The chain links TRBV5-5 to TRBJ1-5; 7 nucleotides agree with TRBD1. The CDR3 totals 14 residues. The V gene's germline CDR1 is SGHKS and CDR2 YYEKEE (reference sequence). The ends lost 0 bases at V and 5 bases at J; junction bases unmatched: 2. For the CDR3, the DNA is TGTGCCAGCAGCTTGGGACAGGGTGATCAGCCCCAGCATTTT. Protein product: CASSLGQGDQPQHF.